Listed here are 10 T cell receptor beta chains from one sample, sequenced in a study of type 1 regulatory T cells. TCRdb analysed the reads with MiXCR anew, one entry per CDR3 protein. The data hold approximately 97,000 distinct CDR3 sequences, with around 30% observed a single time. Source material: CD4+ T cells, either the whole sample or a sorted fraction (not recorded which). These receptors came from a human donor in good health.

Details on this clonotype: Since the CDR3 does not end with the conserved phenylalanine or tryptophan, this likely comes from a read error. The V gene is TRBV5-1, the J gene TRBJ1-6; 8 bases are shared with TRBD1. V shed 2 bases and J 8 bases; nucleotides not matched to a gene: 6. CDR1 is SGHRS, CDR2 YFSETQ, per germline. The CDR3 spans 15 residues. CDR3 amino acids: CASSFSGGRDSPLHL. Written as DNA, the CDR3 is TGCGCCAGCAGCTTTTCAGGGGGCAGGGATTCACCCCTCCACTTG.

The chain joins TRBV24-1 to TRBJ2-1; D might be TRBD2 (6 bases). Germline V gene lookup returns CDR1 KGHDR and CDR2 SFDVKD. Trimming pared 0 bases from V and 2 bases from J, leaving 10 bases between. The CDR3 runs 16 residues. The CDR3: CATSDLGEATYNEQFF. The CDR3 region has the DNA TGTGCCACCAGTGATTTGGGGGAGGCAACCTACAATGAGCAGTTCTTC.

Only a few counts were recorded for this clonotype. The chain combines TRBV12-3 or TRBV12-4 with TRBJ2-1, with a possible D match to TRBD2 (6 bases). Trimming removed 7 bases from V and 1 base from J, with 17 bases in between. This CDR3 comprises 16 residues. This chain's CDR3 is CASTPREQVSYNEQFF. CDR3 nucleotide sequence: TGTGCCAGCACCCCCCGGGAGCAAGTTTCCTACAATGAGCAGTTCTTC.

This clonotype occurred a few times. The chain recombines TRBV7-2 with TRBJ2-1; 13 bases agree with TRBD2. CDR1 and CDR2 from the germline V gene are SGHTA and FQGNSA. This CDR3 is built from 15 residues. V lost 5 bases and J lost 6; bases outside the gene matches: 4. Written as DNA, the CDR3 is TGTGCCAGCAGCCCCGGGACTAGCGGGATCAATGAGCAGTTCTTC. Translation: CASSPGTSGINEQFF.

This clonotype was counted between two and nine times. The rearrangement uses TRBV13 and TRBJ1-3; a weak D match, TRBD1 (5 bases). Germline CDR1 is PRHDT and CDR2 is FYEKMQ (reference sequence). This CDR3 is built from 14 residues. Trimming cost V 2 bases and J 3 bases, with 8 bases left between them. The CDR3 is CASSLRGLGNTIYF. CDR3 DNA sequence: TGTGCCAGCAGCTTAAGGGGTCTTGGAAACACCATATATTTT.

This sequence joins TRBV20-1 and TRBJ2-7; 14 nucleotides match TRBD2. The CDR3 is 14 amino acids. The J segment lost 7 bases and the V segment lost 3 bases, leaving 5 bases of the junction unmatched. Germline V lookup: CDR1 DFQATT, CDR2 SNEGSKA (reference sequence). The CDR3 sequence: CSARGLAGVREQYF. For the CDR3, the DNA is TGCAGTGCTAGGGGACTAGCGGGAGTGAGGGAGCAGTACTTC.

This clonotype has only a few counts. The chain uses TRBV20-1 and TRBJ2-2; TRBD1 agrees at 8 bases. Germline CDR1 is DFQATT and CDR2 is SNEGSKA (reference sequence). This CDR3 spans 16 amino acids. J gave up 0 bases and V 2 bases, and 5 bases lay outside the gene matches. CDR3 nucleotide sequence: TGCAGTGCTAGACGTTCGGACAGGGCGAACACCGGGGAGCTGTTTTTT. Its translation: CSARRSDRANTGELFF.

V usage is TRBV7-6 and J usage is TRBJ2-7; D gene uncertain. CDR3 length equals 13 residues. Germline V CDR1 and CDR2: SGHVS, FNYEAQ. Deletions cut 2 bases from V and 4 bases from J, with 9 bases between. CDR3 DNA: TGTGCCAGCAGCTTAAGCCAACCATACGAGCAGTACTTC. This encodes CASSLSQPYEQYF.

As concerns this clonotype: One end of the junction fails to match germline, which may point to a read error. This chain joins TRBV20-1 and TRBJ2-1; TRBD2 aligns across 7 bases. Per germline, CDR1 DFQATT and CDR2 SNEGSKA (reference sequence). This CDR3 has 17 residues. The CDR3 loop is CSARDGPRLAAYKEQFF. In DNA, the CDR3 is TGCAGTGCTAGAGATGGGCCGAGACTAGCCGCCTACAAAGAGCAGTTCTTC.

The chain uses TRBV5-1 and TRBJ2-1; the match to TRBD2 covers 8 bases. Germline V lookup: CDR1 SGHRS, CDR2 YFSETQ. Germline trimming cut 0 bases from V and 2 bases from J; bases unmatched to any gene: 7. This CDR3 contains 17 residues. The CDR3 sequence: CASSLAALAETYNEQFF. For the CDR3, the DNA is TGCGCCAGCAGCTTGGCCGCACTAGCGGAAACCTACAATGAGCAGTTCTTC.